This T cell receptor beta chain is from a study of regulatory T cells in long-lasting Graves disease. The sample's time point: newly diagnosed GD, antithyroid drugs for less than 3 months. Making the TCR library involved RNA that had been extracted from PBMCs. CDR3 length: 17 amino acids. Germline lookup yields CDR1 LNHDA and CDR2 SQIVND (reference sequence). After removal of 4 bases from V and 0 bases from J, the junction contained 8 bases not matched to a gene. With iRepertoire HTBI primers and Arm-PCR of CDR3 regions, TCR beta libraries were built. One entry per CDR3 protein results from TCRdb running MiXCR on the multiplex PCR reads. This sample has about 610,000 distinct CDR3 sequences, with around 16% found just once. This clonotype was detected a few times. Its cognate antigen is unknown. Findings and caveats of the study: Persistent disease was associated with favored TRBV28 usage and with favored use of TRBJ1-2 and TRBJ2-5.

Separately, the same data were catalogued under a study of T cells in Graves' hyperthyroidism and ophthalmopathy. That paper notes: Disease duration under 2 months; hyperthyroidism patients were aged 18 to 65. A first-round RT-PCR of the TCR CDR3 used the HTBI primer set.

The sequencing here drew on peripheral blood mononuclear cells (PBMCs), taken at new diagnosis, from a patient treated with antithyroid drugs. The sequence was collected from a man younger than 35 with Graves disease. J is TRBJ2-1 and V is TRBV19, with 8 bases aligning to TRBD2. The CDR3 DNA sequence: TGTGCCAGTAGTACTAAGATAGCGGGACTCTCCTACAATGAGCAGTTCTTC. Translation gives CASSTKIAGLSYNEQFF.